There are a few counts of the clone carrying this T cell receptor beta chain. The target antigen is unknown. Expressed TCRB transcripts got sequenced, as all isolated RNA was reverse transcribed. Reads from naive, central memory and regulatory T cell samples averaged approximately 3.7 million. Sequencing was performed with immunoSEQ multiplex PCR; in TCRdb, only in-frame clones are kept and a portion is missing. This table holds nearly 700,000 clones, around 15% found once. Germline CDR1 SGHTA, CDR2 FQGTGA. The CDR3 loop spans 14 amino acids. With 5 bases removed from V and 0 bases from J, the gap between germline ends came to 10 bases. This record belongs to a study of beta chain features in type 1 diabetes. General study results and limits: When Type 1 diabetes patients were examined, their TCRB CDR3s proved moderately but significantly shorter in all four CD4+ subsets.

Sequencing was done on a sample of naive CD4+ T cells from blood. This rearrangement joins TRBV7-3 to TRBJ1-1, with a possible D match to TRBD1 (6 bases). The origin of this receptor is a man younger than 30 with type 1 diabetes. The CDR3 here is CASSKTGMNTEAFF. Here the CDR3 DNA reads TGTGCCAGCAGCAAAACAGGGATGAACACTGAAGCTTTCTTT.